The T cell receptor (beta chain) described here comes from a study of CD8 T cells in Susac syndrome. General study results and limits: The study conceded that relatively few individuals underwent its TCR sequencing and HLA analysis.

On this clonotype: What it binds is not known.

Germline values: CDR1 SGHAT, CDR2 FQNNGV. This CDR3 spans 14 amino acids. V was shortened by 5 bases and J by 4 bases, with 14 bases between the two germline ends. CD8+ and CD4+ T cells taken from blood had their TCR beta sequenced. The TEMRA cells underwent FACS enrichment, while the CD8+ and CD4+ T cells underwent negative isolation. RNA in amounts of roughly 0.5 to 1 ug was reverse transcribed with random hexamers. An immunoSEQ multiplex PCR generated amplified TCR beta CDR3 products spanning 54 Vbeta and 13 Jbeta. TCRdb ran MiXCR on the immunoSEQ multiplex PCR reads and lists one entry per CDR3 protein. The repertoire has 150,000 or so distinct CDR3 sequences, approximately 96% of them found once; the top ten carry around 0.21%.

The sequenced material came from CD8+ T cells from PBMCs. The chain recombines TRBV11-2 with TRBJ2-5; either TRBD1 or TRBD2 may supply D (5 bases each). This clonotype originated in a human donor with multiple sclerosis. CDR3 loop: CASSNPGTRETQYF. The CDR3 DNA is TGTGCCAGCAGCAACCCAGGGACGCGAGAGACCCAGTACTTC.